The rows below give T cell receptor beta chains drawn from one sample of a study of regulatory T cells in long-lasting Graves disease. TCRdb re-called the multiplex PCR reads through MiXCR, storing one row per CDR3 protein. The sample includes 450,000 or so distinct CDR3 sequences, less than 25% of them seen just once. Source: peripheral blood mononuclear cells (PBMCs), taken when the disease was refractory, from a patient treated with antithyroid drugs. These receptors originate from a female donor with Graves disease. The CDR3 runs from the conserved cysteine through the conserved F or W. The order of the fields is D gene, clone size, V gene, J gene, CDR3 DNA, CDR3 protein. A D gene is named only where the DNA matches it firmly. Only part of the rows carry a size: once, few, many, or a class if the clone is expanded.

d_gene: NA
abundance: many
v_gene: TRBV20-1
j_gene: TRBJ1-2
CDR3nt: TGCAGTGCAGGGGAGGCCAGGGGAAGGAATGGCTACACCTTC
CDR3aa: CSAGEARGRNGYTF

d_gene: NA
abundance: NA
v_gene: TRBV28
j_gene: TRBJ2-7
CDR3nt: TGTGCCACTGCGGTGGGATACGAGCAGTACTTC
CDR3aa: CATAVGYEQYF

d_gene: NA
abundance: few
v_gene: TRBV5-1
j_gene: TRBJ2-1
CDR3nt: TGCGCCAGCAAGAAGATACATTCGTACAATGAGCAGTTCTTC
CDR3aa: CASKKIHSYNEQFF

d_gene: NA
abundance: many
v_gene: TRBV28
j_gene: TRBJ1-1
CDR3nt: TGTGCCAGCAGAATATGGGGGCGCGGGAACACTGAAGCTTTCTTT
CDR3aa: CASRIWGRGNTEAFF

d_gene: NA
abundance: NA
v_gene: TRBV11-1
j_gene: TRBJ2-1
CDR3nt: TGTGCCAGCAGCTTAGCTCTAGGGCCTACCTACAATGAGCAGTTCTTC
CDR3aa: CASSLALGPTYNEQFF

d_gene: TRBD2
abundance: many
v_gene: TRBV28
j_gene: TRBJ2-4
CDR3nt: TGTGCCAGCAGTTTTCGACTAGCGGGAGGCCCCTTAGGAGCCAAAAACATTCAGTACTTC
CDR3aa: CASSFRLAGGPLGAKNIQYF

d_gene: NA
abundance: many
v_gene: TRBV27
j_gene: TRBJ1-2
CDR3nt: TGTGCCAGCAGACCAGGGGTTGACTATGGCTACACCTTC
CDR3aa: CASRPGVDYGYTF

d_gene: TRBD2
abundance: NA
v_gene: TRBV29-1
j_gene: TRBJ2-1
CDR3nt: TGCAGCGTTGTACTAGCGGGTAGGAATGAGCAGTTCTTC
CDR3aa: CSVVLAGRNEQFF

d_gene: TRBD1
abundance: NA
v_gene: TRBV18
j_gene: TRBJ2-5
CDR3nt: TGTGCCAGCTCACCCGGGACAGCGTTCCAAGAGACCCAGTACTTC
CDR3aa: CASSPGTAFQETQYF

d_gene: NA
abundance: few
v_gene: TRBV10-3
j_gene: TRBJ1-3
CDR3nt: TGTGCCAGCCAAGCGACAGCCTCTGGAAACACCATATATTTT
CDR3aa: CASQATASGNTIYF

d_gene: TRBD2
abundance: NA
v_gene: TRBV6-1
j_gene: TRBJ2-7
CDR3nt: TGTGCCAGCAGGTGGACTAGCGGGAGGATGCCGTACTTC
CDR3aa: CASRWTSGRMPYF

d_gene: TRBD2
abundance: many
v_gene: TRBV28
j_gene: TRBJ2-5
CDR3nt: TGTGCCAGCAGCAAAACTAGCGGGAGGGCCCAGGCAGAGACCCAGTACTTC
CDR3aa: CASSKTSGRAQAETQYF

d_gene: NA
abundance: NA
v_gene: TRBV29-1
j_gene: TRBJ2-5
CDR3nt: TGCAGCGTTGTCCTTTCACTAGAGAAGACCCAGTACTTC
CDR3aa: CSVVLSLEKTQYF

d_gene: NA
abundance: NA
v_gene: TRBV9
j_gene: TRBJ2-7
CDR3nt: TGTGCCAGCAGCGTAGAAGGACTACCCTCCTACGAGCAGTACTTC
CDR3aa: CASSVEGLPSYEQYF

d_gene: TRBD1
abundance: many
v_gene: TRBV29-1
j_gene: TRBJ1-2
CDR3nt: TGCAGCGTTTGGACAGGGAGGACTAGCCCTAACTATGGCTACACCTTC
CDR3aa: CSVWTGRTSPNYGYTF

d_gene: TRBD2
abundance: NA
v_gene: TRBV12-3/TRBV12-4
j_gene: TRBJ2-3
CDR3nt: TGTGCCAGCAGGAAAGAAGCGGGAGTGGTCACAGATACGCAGTATTTT
CDR3aa: CASRKEAGVVTDTQYF

d_gene: NA
abundance: NA
v_gene: TRBV20-1
j_gene: TRBJ2-7
CDR3nt: TGCAGTGCTAGAGATGAATGGGAGCAGTACTTC
CDR3aa: CSARDEWEQYF

d_gene: NA
abundance: many
v_gene: TRBV27
j_gene: TRBJ1-2
CDR3nt: TGTGCCAGCAGGCGAGAGGAGGACTATGGCTACACCTTC
CDR3aa: CASRREEDYGYTF

d_gene: TRBD1
abundance: many
v_gene: TRBV5-5
j_gene: TRBJ2-5
CDR3nt: TGTGCCAGCAGCTTCTGGGACAGGGAACAGACCCAGTACTTC
CDR3aa: CASSFWDREQTQYF

d_gene: NA
abundance: many
v_gene: TRBV6-5
j_gene: TRBJ2-1
CDR3nt: TGTGCCAGCAGTTTTGTCCCAGCGAATGAGCAGTTCTTC
CDR3aa: CASSFVPANEQFF

d_gene: TRBD1
abundance: many
v_gene: TRBV2
j_gene: TRBJ1-2
CDR3nt: TGTGCCAGCAGTGAAGCTCAGGGGGATGGCTACACCTTC
CDR3aa: CASSEAQGDGYTF

d_gene: NA
abundance: few
v_gene: TRBV19
j_gene: TRBJ2-2
CDR3nt: TGTGCCAGTAGTAGTAAGCGGCGTACAGGGAAAGGGAACACCGGGGAGCTGTTTTTT
CDR3aa: CASSSKRRTGKGNTGELFF

d_gene: TRBD2
abundance: NA
v_gene: TRBV18
j_gene: TRBJ2-1
CDR3nt: TGTGCCAGCTCACCACCGGTGGGGACTAGCGGGATCAGTGAGCAGTTCTTC
CDR3aa: CASSPPVGTSGISEQFF

d_gene: NA
abundance: few
v_gene: TRBV19
j_gene: TRBJ1-2
CDR3nt: TGTGCCAGTTATCCTTATGGCTACACCTTC
CDR3aa: CASYPYGYTF

d_gene: TRBD1
abundance: few
v_gene: TRBV29-1
j_gene: TRBJ1-5
CDR3nt: TGCAGCGTTGATGCCGGGACAGGGGGATCTCAGCCCCAGCATTTT
CDR3aa: CSVDAGTGGSQPQHF

d_gene: NA
abundance: many
v_gene: TRBV2
j_gene: TRBJ2-7
CDR3nt: TGTGCCAGCAGTAAAACCACAGGGAACTCCTACGAGCAGTACTTC
CDR3aa: CASSKTTGNSYEQYF

d_gene: NA
abundance: NA
v_gene: TRBV6-5
j_gene: TRBJ1-6
CDR3nt: TGTGCCAGCAGTTACTCTCTGCAGGGAAATTCACCCCTCCACTTT
CDR3aa: CASSYSLQGNSPLHF

d_gene: TRBD1
abundance: many
v_gene: TRBV30
j_gene: TRBJ1-2
CDR3nt: TGTGCCTGGAGTGCTACAGGGGATGATGGCTACACCTTC
CDR3aa: CAWSATGDDGYTF

d_gene: NA
abundance: many
v_gene: TRBV2
j_gene: TRBJ2-5
CDR3nt: TGTGCCAGCAGAGAACAGGGACGAGAGACCCAGTACTTC
CDR3aa: CASREQGRETQYF

d_gene: NA
abundance: many
v_gene: TRBV28
j_gene: TRBJ2-5
CDR3nt: TGTGCCAGCAGTTTGCCCCTAGCGAGGAAGACCCAGTACTTC
CDR3aa: CASSLPLARKTQYF

d_gene: TRBD1
abundance: NA
v_gene: TRBV11-2
j_gene: TRBJ2-4
CDR3nt: TGTGCCAGCAGCCCAAAGGGGACAGGGTTGGGAAACATTCAGTACTTC
CDR3aa: CASSPKGTGLGNIQYF

d_gene: TRBD1
abundance: many
v_gene: TRBV28
j_gene: TRBJ1-5
CDR3nt: TGTGCCAGCACCCTTGCCCAGACAGGGGGCGGCAATCAGCCCCAGCATTTT
CDR3aa: CASTLAQTGGGNQPQHF

d_gene: NA
abundance: few
v_gene: TRBV7-9
j_gene: TRBJ2-7
CDR3nt: TGTGCCAGCAGCACAACGGACATTCGAACCGGCAGTCTCTCCTACGAGCAGTACTTC
CDR3aa: CASSTTDIRTGSLSYEQYF

d_gene: NA
abundance: NA
v_gene: TRBV4-1
j_gene: TRBJ2-2
CDR3nt: TGCGCCAGCAGCCAAGACAGCGGGCAATTCACCGGGGAGCTGTTTTTT
CDR3aa: CASSQDSGQFTGELFF

d_gene: NA
abundance: NA
v_gene: TRBV12-3/TRBV12-4
j_gene: TRBJ1-5
CDR3nt: TGTGCCAGCAGTTTATTCATTGGTGCACAGAGAAATCAGCCCCAGCATTTT
CDR3aa: CASSLFIGAQRNQPQHF

d_gene: NA
abundance: many
v_gene: TRBV6-5
j_gene: TRBJ1-2
CDR3nt: TGTGCCAGCAGTTACGTCGGGGGCACCTATGGCTACACCTTC
CDR3aa: CASSYVGGTYGYTF

d_gene: NA
abundance: NA
v_gene: TRBV4-1
j_gene: TRBJ1-1
CDR3nt: TGCGCCAGCAGCCAAAGGGCCGGCACTGAAGCTTTCTTT
CDR3aa: CASSQRAGTEAFF

d_gene: NA
abundance: many
v_gene: TRBV15
j_gene: TRBJ2-7
CDR3nt: TGTGCCACCAGCATATCTCAGAGAGCCTACGAGCAGTACTTC
CDR3aa: CATSISQRAYEQYF

d_gene: TRBD1
abundance: many
v_gene: TRBV2
j_gene: TRBJ1-3
CDR3nt: TGTGCCAGCTCGCAGACAGGGGAGGGAAACACCATATATTTT
CDR3aa: CASSQTGEGNTIYF

d_gene: NA
abundance: few
v_gene: TRBV7-9
j_gene: TRBJ1-1
CDR3nt: TGTGCCAGCAGCTTAGCGGTACAGGGCTACACTGAAGCTTTCTTT
CDR3aa: CASSLAVQGYTEAFF

d_gene: TRBD1
abundance: many
v_gene: TRBV10-3
j_gene: TRBJ1-2
CDR3nt: TGTGCCATCAGTGCCCCAGGGGGCTATGGCTACACCTTC
CDR3aa: CAISAPGGYGYTF

d_gene: NA
abundance: NA
v_gene: TRBV5-1
j_gene: TRBJ2-7
CDR3nt: TGCGCCAGCAGCTTGGGCGAGGTCCTCGAGCAGTACTTC
CDR3aa: CASSLGEVLEQYF

d_gene: NA
abundance: few
v_gene: TRBV2
j_gene: TRBJ1-5
CDR3nt: TGTGCCAGCAGTGAATGGGACATAACCAGCAATCAGCCCCAGCATTTT
CDR3aa: CASSEWDITSNQPQHF

d_gene: NA
abundance: NA
v_gene: TRBV15
j_gene: TRBJ2-7
CDR3nt: TGTGCCACCAGCACACGACACCTCTCCGAGCAGTACTTC
CDR3aa: CATSTRHLSEQYF

d_gene: TRBD1
abundance: many
v_gene: TRBV28
j_gene: TRBJ1-5
CDR3nt: TGTGCCAGCAGTCTCGCACGACAGGGGAATCAGCCCCAGCATTTT
CDR3aa: CASSLARQGNQPQHF

d_gene: TRBD1
abundance: many
v_gene: TRBV6-1
j_gene: TRBJ1-1
CDR3nt: TGTGCCAGCAGTCCAGACCCGACAGGGAGGACTGAAGCTTTCTTT
CDR3aa: CASSPDPTGRTEAFF

d_gene: TRBD2
abundance: many
v_gene: TRBV11-1
j_gene: TRBJ2-7
CDR3nt: TGTGCCAGCAGCTTAGTGGCGGGAGGACGGTACGAGCAGTACTTC
CDR3aa: CASSLVAGGRYEQYF

d_gene: TRBD2
abundance: NA
v_gene: TRBV5-8
j_gene: TRBJ2-2
CDR3nt: TGTGCCAGCAGCTTCGGGGGGGTTACCACCGGGGAGCTGTTTTTT
CDR3aa: CASSFGGVTTGELFF

d_gene: NA
abundance: NA
v_gene: TRBV7-6
j_gene: TRBJ1-1
CDR3nt: TGTGCCAGCAGCTTAGACGGTATCGAAGCTTTCTTT
CDR3aa: CASSLDGIEAFF

d_gene: TRBD1
abundance: many
v_gene: TRBV7-8
j_gene: TRBJ1-1
CDR3nt: TGTGCCAGCAGCTTACAGGGGGAGGACACTGAAGCTTTCTTT
CDR3aa: CASSLQGEDTEAFF

d_gene: NA
abundance: many
v_gene: TRBV5-1
j_gene: TRBJ2-7
CDR3nt: TGCGCCAGCAGCTTCACGGGGGCATCCGAGCAGTACTTC
CDR3aa: CASSFTGASEQYF

d_gene: NA
abundance: NA
v_gene: TRBV10-3
j_gene: TRBJ2-7
CDR3nt: TGTGCCATCAGCCTCGGGACACTCTACGAGCAGTACTTC
CDR3aa: CAISLGTLYEQYF

d_gene: TRBD2
abundance: many
v_gene: TRBV2
j_gene: TRBJ2-5
CDR3nt: TGTGCCAGCAGTGAAGAAATTAGCGGGAGTTCTAAAGAGACCCAGTACTTC
CDR3aa: CASSEEISGSSKETQYF

d_gene: NA
abundance: many
v_gene: TRBV28
j_gene: TRBJ2-5
CDR3nt: TGTGCCAGCAGTTCAGGGACGATGTGGGGGTGGGAGACCCAGTACTTC
CDR3aa: CASSSGTMWGWETQYF

d_gene: NA
abundance: NA
v_gene: TRBV6-2/TRBV6-3
j_gene: TRBJ2-3
CDR3nt: TGTGCCAGCACCCGCTGGCTGTTCGGCACAGATACGCAGTATTTT
CDR3aa: CASTRWLFGTDTQYF

d_gene: NA
abundance: many
v_gene: TRBV3-1
j_gene: TRBJ1-1
CDR3nt: TGTGCCAGCAGCCAAAGCTCCCCCGGACCAGGAACAGCTTTCTTT
CDR3aa: CASSQSSPGPGTAFF

d_gene: NA
abundance: few
v_gene: TRBV6-1
j_gene: TRBJ1-2
CDR3nt: TGTGCCAGCAGCCCTACATCGGACTATGGCTACACCTTC
CDR3aa: CASSPTSDYGYTF

d_gene: NA
abundance: few
v_gene: TRBV6-1
j_gene: TRBJ2-6
CDR3nt: TGTGCCAGCAGACCGGGACGGATACCATCTGGGGCCAACGTCCTGACTTTC
CDR3aa: CASRPGRIPSGANVLTF

d_gene: NA
abundance: many
v_gene: TRBV6-5
j_gene: TRBJ1-6
CDR3nt: TGTGCCAGCAGTTCTTCCGATAATTCACCCCTCCACTTT
CDR3aa: CASSSSDNSPLHF

d_gene: TRBD1
abundance: few
v_gene: TRBV7-9
j_gene: TRBJ1-5
CDR3nt: TGTGCCAGCAGAAAACCCAGGACAGGGGAAAATCAGCCCCAGCATTTT
CDR3aa: CASRKPRTGENQPQHF